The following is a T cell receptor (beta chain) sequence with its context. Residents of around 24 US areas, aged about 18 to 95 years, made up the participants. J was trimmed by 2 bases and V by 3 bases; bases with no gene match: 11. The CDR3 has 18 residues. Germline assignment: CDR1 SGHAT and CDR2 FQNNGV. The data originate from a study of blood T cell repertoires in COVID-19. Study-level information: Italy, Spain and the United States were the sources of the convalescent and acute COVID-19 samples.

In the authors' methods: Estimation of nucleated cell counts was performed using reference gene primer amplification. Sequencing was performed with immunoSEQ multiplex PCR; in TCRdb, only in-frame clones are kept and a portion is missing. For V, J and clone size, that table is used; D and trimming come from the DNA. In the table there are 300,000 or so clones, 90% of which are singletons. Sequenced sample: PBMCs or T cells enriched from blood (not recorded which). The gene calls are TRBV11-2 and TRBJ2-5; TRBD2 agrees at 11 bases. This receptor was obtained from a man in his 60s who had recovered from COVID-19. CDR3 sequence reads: CASSLVIAGGPRQETQYF. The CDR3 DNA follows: TGTGCCAGCAGCTTGGTAATAGCGGGGGGGCCCCGACAAGAGACCCAGTACTTC.